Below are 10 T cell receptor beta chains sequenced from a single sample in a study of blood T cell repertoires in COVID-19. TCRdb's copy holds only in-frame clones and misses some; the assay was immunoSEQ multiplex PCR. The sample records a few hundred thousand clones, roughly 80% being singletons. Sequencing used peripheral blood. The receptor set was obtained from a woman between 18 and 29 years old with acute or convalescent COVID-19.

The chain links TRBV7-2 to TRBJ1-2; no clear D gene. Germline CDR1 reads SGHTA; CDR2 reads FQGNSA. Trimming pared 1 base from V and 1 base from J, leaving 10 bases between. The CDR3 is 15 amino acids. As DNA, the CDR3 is TGTGCCAGCAGCTTAGTAGACCGGGATAACTATGGCTACACCTTC. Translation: CASSLVDRDNYGYTF.

The CDR3 DNA follows: TGTGCCATCAGATGGGACAGGGGGGGTGGCTACACCTTC. Translated: CAIRWDRGGGYTF. This chain connects TRBV10-3 to TRBJ1-2; 11 bases map to TRBD1. The CDR3 loop spans 13 amino acids. Germline CDR1 is ENHRY and CDR2 is SYGVKD. V shed 6 bases and J 7 bases; nucleotides not matched to a gene: 4.

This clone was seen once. The CDR3 loop reads CASSIGGGVGYGYTF. As DNA, the CDR3 is TGTGCCAGTAGTATAGGGGGAGGGGTCGGCTATGGCTACACCTTC. The gene calls are TRBV19 and TRBJ1-2; tentatively, D is TRBD1 (5 bases). Deletions cut 1 base from V and 4 bases from J, with 13 bases between. The germline V gene encodes CDR1 LNHDA and CDR2 SQIVND (reference sequence). CDR3 length equals 15 residues. The entire variable domain, with the rest obtained from reference TRBV19 and TRBJ1-2, is as follows: DGGITQSPKYLFRKEGQNVTLSCEQNLNHDAMYWYRQDPGQGLRLIYYSQIVNDFQKGDIAEGYSVSREKKESFPLTVTSAQKNPTAFYLCASSIGGGVGYGYTFGSGTRLTVV.

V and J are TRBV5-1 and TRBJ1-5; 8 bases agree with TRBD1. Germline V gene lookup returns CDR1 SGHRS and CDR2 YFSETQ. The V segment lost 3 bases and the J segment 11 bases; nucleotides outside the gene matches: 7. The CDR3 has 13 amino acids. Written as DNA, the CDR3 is TGCGCCAGCAGCTATGGACAGGGCGGGACCCAGCATTTT. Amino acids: CASSYGQGGTQHF.

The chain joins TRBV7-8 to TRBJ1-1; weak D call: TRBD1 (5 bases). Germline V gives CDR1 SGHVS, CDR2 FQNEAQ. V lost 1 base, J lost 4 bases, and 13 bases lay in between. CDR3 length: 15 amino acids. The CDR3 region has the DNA TGTGCCAGCAGCTTAGTTCCCAGGGTGGGCACTGAAGCTTTCTTT. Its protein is CASSLVPRVGTEAFF.

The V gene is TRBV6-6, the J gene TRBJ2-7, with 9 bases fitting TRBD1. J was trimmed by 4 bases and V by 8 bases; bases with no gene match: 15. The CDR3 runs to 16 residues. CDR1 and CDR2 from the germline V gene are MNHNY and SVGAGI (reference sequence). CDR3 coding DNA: TGTGCCAGCGGAGGGAGTACAGGGGGCGCAGGGTACGAGCAGTACTTC. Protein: CASGGSTGGAGYEQYF.

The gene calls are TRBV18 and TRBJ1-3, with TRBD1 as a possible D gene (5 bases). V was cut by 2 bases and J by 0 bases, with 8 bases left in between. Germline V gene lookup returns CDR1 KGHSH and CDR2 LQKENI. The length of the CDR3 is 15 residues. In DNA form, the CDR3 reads TGTGCCAGCTCACCAGCGGGGGGCTCTGGAAACACCATATATTTT. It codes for CASSPAGGSGNTIYF.

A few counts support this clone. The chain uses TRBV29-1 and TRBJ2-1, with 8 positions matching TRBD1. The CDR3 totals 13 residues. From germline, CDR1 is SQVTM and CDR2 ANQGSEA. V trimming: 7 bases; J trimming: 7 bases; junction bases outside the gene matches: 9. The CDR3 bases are TGCAGCGCCTCGAAACAGGGGGTTAATGAGCAGTTCTTC. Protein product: CSASKQGVNEQFF.

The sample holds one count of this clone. This chain's CDR3 is CASSPSLAGGNEQFF. In DNA, the CDR3 is TGTGCCAGCTCACCGTCACTAGCGGGAGGCAATGAGCAGTTCTTC. The rearrangement joins TRBV18 to TRBJ2-1; TRBD2 aligns across 12 bases. The V gene end was trimmed by 3 bases and the J gene end by 6 bases; junction bases not matched to a gene: 3. This CDR3 spans 15 amino acids. Germline assignment: CDR1 KGHSH and CDR2 LQKENI.

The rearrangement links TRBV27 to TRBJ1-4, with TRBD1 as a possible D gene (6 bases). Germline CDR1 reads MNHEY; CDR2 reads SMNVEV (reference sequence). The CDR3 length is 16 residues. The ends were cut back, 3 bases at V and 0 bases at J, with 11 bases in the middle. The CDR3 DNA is TGTGCCAGCAGTTTGGACAGAGGGGCAACTAATGAAAAACTGTTTTTT. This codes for CASSLDRGATNEKLFF.